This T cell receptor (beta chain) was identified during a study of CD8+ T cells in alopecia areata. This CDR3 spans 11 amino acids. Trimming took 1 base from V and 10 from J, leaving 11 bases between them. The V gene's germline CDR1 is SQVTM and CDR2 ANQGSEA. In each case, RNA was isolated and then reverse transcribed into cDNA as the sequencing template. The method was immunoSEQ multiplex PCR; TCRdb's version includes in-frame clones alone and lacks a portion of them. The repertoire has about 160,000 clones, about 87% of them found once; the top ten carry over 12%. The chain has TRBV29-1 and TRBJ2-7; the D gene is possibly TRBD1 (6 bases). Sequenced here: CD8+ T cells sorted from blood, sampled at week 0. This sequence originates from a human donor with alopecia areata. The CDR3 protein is CSVEGQEEQYF. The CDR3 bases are TGCAGCGTTGAAGGACAGGAGGAACAGTACTTC.